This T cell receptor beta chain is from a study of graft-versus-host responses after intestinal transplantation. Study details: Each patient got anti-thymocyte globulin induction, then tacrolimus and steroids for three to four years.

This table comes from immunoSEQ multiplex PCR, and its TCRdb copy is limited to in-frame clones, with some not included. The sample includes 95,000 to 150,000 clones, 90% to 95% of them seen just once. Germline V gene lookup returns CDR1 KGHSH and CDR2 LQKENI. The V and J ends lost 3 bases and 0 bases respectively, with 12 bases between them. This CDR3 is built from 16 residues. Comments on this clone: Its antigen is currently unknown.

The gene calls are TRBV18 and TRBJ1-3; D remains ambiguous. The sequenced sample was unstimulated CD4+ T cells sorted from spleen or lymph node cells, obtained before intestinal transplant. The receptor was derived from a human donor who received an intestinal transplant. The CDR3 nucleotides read TGTGCCAGCTCACCCTTGGACGTTAGCTCTGGAAACACCATATATTTT. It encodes CASSPLDVSSGNTIYF.